This TCR beta chain was recorded in a study of spatial heterogeneity in lung cancer. Overall study context: Combinations of a unique TCR and a UMI were tallied in raw reads, and on average each appeared more than ten times. Study-wide findings and caveats: At tumor resection, ubiquitous expanded TCRs were detected in blood more often than later.

CDR3 length: 19 amino acids. CDR1 and CDR2 from the germline V gene are SGHDT and YYEEEE. The junction had 15 bases not matched to a gene; V was cut back by 4 bases and J by 0 bases. Each TCR cDNA molecule carried a unique molecular identifier. A single record per CDR3 protein comes from TCRdb applying MiXCR to the 5' RACE reads. The table lists roughly 11,000 distinct CDR3 sequences, over 3% of them singletons. Time point specified: sample taken at primary tumor resection. Unsorted whole RNA of tumor, nontumor lung or frozen PBMC was sequenced. This clonotype was detected many times. Its antigen remains unknown. The library was built for alpha chains, so this beta chain is an off-target read and its size means little.

The material was PBMCs, obtained at surgery. This rearrangement joins TRBV5-6 to TRBJ2-1, with 8 bases that match TRBD2. This clonotype was sampled from a female donor with early-stage non-small cell lung cancer. The CDR3 loop is CASSAHSGISGSSYNEQFF. The CDR3 bases are TGTGCCAGCAGCGCTCACTCAGGTATCAGCGGGAGCTCCTACAATGAGCAGTTCTTC. The entire variable domain, with the rest obtained from reference TRBV5-6 and TRBJ2-1, is as follows: DAGVTQSPTHLIKTRGQQVTLRCSPKSGHDTVSWYQQALGQGPQFIFQYYEEEERQRGNFPDRFSGHQFPNYSSELNVNALLLGDSALYLCASSAHSGISGSSYNEQFFGPGTRLTVL.